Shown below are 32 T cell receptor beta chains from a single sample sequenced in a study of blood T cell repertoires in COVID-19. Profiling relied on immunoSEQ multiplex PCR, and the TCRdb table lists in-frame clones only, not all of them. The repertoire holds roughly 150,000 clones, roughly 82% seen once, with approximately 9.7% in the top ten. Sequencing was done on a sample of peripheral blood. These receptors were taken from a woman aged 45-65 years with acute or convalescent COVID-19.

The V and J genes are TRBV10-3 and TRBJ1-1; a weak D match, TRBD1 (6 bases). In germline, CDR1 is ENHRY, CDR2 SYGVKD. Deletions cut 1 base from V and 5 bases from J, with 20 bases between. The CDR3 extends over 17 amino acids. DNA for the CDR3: TGTGCCATCAGTGAGTTCCTACAGGGTCTGTTGAGGACTGAAGCTTTCTTT. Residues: CAISEFLQGLLRTEAFF.

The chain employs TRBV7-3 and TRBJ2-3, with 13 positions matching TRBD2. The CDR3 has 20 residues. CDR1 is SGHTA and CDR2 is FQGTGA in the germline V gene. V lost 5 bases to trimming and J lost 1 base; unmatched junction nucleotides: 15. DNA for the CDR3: TGTGCCAGCAGCCCTATGCCCGGGACTAGCGGGGTGAGGGGCACAGATACGCAGTATTTT. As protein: CASSPMPGTSGVRGTDTQYF. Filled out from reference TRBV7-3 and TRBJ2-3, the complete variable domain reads GAGVSQTPSNKVTEKGKYVELRCDPISGHTALYWYRQSLGQGPEFLIYFQGTGAADDSGLPNDRFFAVRPEGSVSTLKIQRTERGDSAVYLCASSPMPGTSGVRGTDTQYFGPGTRLTVL.

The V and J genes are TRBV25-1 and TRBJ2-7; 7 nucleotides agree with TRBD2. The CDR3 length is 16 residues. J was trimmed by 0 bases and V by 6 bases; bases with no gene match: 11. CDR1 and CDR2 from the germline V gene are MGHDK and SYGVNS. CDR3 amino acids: CASRTMSGASSYEQYF. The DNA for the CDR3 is TGTGCCAGCAGGACCATGAGCGGGGCAAGCTCCTACGAGCAGTACTTC.

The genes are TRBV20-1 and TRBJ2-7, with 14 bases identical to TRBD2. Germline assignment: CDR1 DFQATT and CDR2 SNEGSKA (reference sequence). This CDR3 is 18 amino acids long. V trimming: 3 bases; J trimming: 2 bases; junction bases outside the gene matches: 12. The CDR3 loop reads CSASGSGLAGGQPYEQYF. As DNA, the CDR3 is TGCAGTGCTAGTGGGTCCGGACTAGCGGGGGGCCAACCCTACGAGCAGTACTTC.

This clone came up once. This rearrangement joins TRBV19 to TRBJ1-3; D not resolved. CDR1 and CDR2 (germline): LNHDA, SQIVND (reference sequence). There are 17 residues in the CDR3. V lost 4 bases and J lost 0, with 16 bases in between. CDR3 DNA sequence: TGTGCCAGTAGTAGGAACGGAGGACCGATCTCTGGAAACACCATATATTTT. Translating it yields CASSRNGGPISGNTIYF.

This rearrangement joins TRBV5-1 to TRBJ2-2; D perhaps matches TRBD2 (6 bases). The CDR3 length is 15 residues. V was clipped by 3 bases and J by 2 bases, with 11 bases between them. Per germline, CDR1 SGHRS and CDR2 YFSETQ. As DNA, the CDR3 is TGCGCCAGCAGCTCCTCCGGGACTAACACCGGGGAGCTGTTTTTT. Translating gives CASSSSGTNTGELFF. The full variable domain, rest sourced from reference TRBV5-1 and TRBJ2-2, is KAGVTQTPRYLIKTRGQQVTLSCSPISGHRSVSWYQQTPGQGLQFLFEYFSETQRNKGNFPGRFSGRQFSNSRSEMNVSTLELGDSALYLCASSSSGTNTGELFFGEGSRLTVL.

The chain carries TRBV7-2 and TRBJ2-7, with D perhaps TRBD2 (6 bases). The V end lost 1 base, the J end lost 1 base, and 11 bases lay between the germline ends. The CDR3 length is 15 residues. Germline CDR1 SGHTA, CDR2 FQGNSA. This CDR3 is CASSLGAGVSYEQYF. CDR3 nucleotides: TGTGCCAGCAGCTTAGGAGCGGGCGTTTCCTACGAGCAGTACTTC.

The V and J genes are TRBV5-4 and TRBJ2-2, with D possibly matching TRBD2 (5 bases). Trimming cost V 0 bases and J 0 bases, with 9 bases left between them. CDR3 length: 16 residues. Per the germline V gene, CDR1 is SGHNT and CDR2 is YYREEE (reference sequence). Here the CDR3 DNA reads TGTGCCAGCAGCTTGGTCCGGGGTTCGAACACCGGGGAGCTGTTTTTT. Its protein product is CASSLVRGSNTGELFF.

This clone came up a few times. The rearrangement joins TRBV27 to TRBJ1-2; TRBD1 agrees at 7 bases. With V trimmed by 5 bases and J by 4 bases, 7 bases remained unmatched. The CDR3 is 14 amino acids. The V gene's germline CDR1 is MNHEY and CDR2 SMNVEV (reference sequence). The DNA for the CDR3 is TGTGCCAGCAGTGCAGACAGGGCCCGCTATGGCTACACCTTC. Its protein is CASSADRARYGYTF.

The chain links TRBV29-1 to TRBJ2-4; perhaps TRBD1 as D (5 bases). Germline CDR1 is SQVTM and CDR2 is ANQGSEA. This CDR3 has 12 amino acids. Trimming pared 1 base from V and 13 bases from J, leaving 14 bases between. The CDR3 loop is CSVEGGAFGQYF. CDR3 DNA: TGCAGCGTTGAAGGTGGGGCCTTTGGGCAGTACTTC.

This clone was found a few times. CDR3 sequence (DNA): TGTGCCAGCAGTTTTGGACAGGGAAGGTATGGCTACACCTTC. It is translated as CASSFGQGRYGYTF. The chain recombines TRBV27 with TRBJ1-2; 8 bases are shared with TRBD1. J gave up 5 bases and V 3 bases, and 5 bases lay outside the gene matches. This CDR3 has 14 residues. Germline lookup yields CDR1 MNHEY and CDR2 SMNVEV (reference sequence).

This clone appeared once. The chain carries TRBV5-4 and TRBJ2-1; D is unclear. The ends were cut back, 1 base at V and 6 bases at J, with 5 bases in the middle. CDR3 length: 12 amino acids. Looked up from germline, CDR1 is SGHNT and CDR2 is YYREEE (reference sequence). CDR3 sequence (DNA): TGTGCCAGCAGCTTGACGAGCAATGAGCAGTTCTTC. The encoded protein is CASSLTSNEQFF.

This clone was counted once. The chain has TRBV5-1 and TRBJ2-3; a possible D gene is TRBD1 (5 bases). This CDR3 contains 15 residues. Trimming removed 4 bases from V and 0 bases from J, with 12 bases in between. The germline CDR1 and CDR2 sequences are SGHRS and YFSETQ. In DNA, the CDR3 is TGCGCCAGCAGCCCAGGTGGGGCCAGCACAGATACGCAGTATTTT. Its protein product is CASSPGGASTDTQYF.

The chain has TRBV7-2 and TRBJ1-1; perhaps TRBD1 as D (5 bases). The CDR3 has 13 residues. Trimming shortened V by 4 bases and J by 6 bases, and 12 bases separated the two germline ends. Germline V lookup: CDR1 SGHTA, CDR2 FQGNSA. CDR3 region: CASSSQTRAEAFF. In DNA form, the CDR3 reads TGTGCCAGCAGCTCACAGACCAGGGCTGAAGCTTTCTTT.

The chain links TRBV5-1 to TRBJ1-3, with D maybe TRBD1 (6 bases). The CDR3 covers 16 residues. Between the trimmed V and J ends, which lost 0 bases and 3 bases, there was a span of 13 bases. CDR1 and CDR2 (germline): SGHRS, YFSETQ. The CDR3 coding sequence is TGCGCCAGCAGCTTGGCCGGGGGGCCCGGTGGAAACACCATATATTTT. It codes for CASSLAGGPGGNTIYF.

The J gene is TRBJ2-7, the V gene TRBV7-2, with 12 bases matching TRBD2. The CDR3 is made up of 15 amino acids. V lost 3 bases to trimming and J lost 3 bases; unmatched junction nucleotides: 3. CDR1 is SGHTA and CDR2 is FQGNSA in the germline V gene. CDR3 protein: CASSFQTSGGYEQYF. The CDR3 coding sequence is TGTGCCAGCAGCTTTCAGACTAGCGGGGGCTACGAGCAGTACTTC.

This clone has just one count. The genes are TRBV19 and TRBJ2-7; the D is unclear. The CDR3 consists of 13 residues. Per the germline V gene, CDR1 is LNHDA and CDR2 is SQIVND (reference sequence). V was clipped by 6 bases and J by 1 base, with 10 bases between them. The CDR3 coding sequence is TGTGCCAGTAGGCCTAGTGGGTCCTACGAGCAGTACTTC. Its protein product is CASRPSGSYEQYF.

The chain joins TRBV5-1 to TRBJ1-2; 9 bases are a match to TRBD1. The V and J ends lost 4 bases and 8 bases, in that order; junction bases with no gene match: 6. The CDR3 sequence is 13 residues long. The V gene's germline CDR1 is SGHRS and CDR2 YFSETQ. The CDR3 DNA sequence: TGCGCCAGCAGCATGGGACAGGGCGGCGGCTACACCTTC. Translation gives CASSMGQGGGYTF.

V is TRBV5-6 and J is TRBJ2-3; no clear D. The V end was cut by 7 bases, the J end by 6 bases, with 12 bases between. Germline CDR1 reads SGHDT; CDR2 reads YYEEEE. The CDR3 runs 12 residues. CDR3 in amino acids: CASRKRLDTQYF. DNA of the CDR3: TGTGCCAGCCGAAAGAGGTTGGATACGCAGTATTTT.

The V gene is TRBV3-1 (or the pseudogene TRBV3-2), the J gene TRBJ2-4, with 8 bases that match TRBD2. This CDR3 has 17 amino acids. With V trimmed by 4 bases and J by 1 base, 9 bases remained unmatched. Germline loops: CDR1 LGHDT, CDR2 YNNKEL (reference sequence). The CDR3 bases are TGTGCCAGCAGCCCGATAGCGGGATATATGGCCAAAAACATTCAGTACTTC. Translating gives CASSPIAGYMAKNIQYF.

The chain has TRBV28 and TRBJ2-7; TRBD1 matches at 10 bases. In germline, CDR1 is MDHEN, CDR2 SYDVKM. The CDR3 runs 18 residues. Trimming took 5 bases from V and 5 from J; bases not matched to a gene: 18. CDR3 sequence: CASSISSGQGPSSHEQYF. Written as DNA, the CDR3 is TGTGCCAGCAGTATATCTTCGGGACAGGGGCCCTCTTCCCACGAGCAGTACTTC.

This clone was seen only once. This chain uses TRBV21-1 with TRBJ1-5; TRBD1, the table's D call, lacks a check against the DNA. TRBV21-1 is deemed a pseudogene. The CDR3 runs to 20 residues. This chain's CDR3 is CASSKGGTGEASYSNQPQHF. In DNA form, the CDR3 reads TGTGCCAGCAGCAAAGGGGGTACAGGGGAGGCTTCATATAGCAATCAGCCCCAGCATTTT.

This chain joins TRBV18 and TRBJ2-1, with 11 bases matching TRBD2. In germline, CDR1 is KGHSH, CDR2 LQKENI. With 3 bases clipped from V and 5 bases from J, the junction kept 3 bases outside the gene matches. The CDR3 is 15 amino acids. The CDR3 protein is CASSPTSGNDNEQFF. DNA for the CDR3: TGTGCCAGCTCACCGACTAGCGGGAACGACAATGAGCAGTTCTTC.

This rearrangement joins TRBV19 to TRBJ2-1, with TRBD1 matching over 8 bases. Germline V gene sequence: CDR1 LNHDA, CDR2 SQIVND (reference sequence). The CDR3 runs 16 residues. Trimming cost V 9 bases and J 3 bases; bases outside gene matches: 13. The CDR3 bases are TGTGCCAGCAGGGGGCTTGGTGGGGAAAACTACAATGAGCAGTTCTTC. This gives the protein CASRGLGGENYNEQFF.

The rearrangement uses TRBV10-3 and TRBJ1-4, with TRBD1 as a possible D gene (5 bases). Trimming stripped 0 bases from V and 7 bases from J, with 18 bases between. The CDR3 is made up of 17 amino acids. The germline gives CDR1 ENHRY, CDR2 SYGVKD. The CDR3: CAISESTLTVGGEKLFF. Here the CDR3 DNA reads TGTGCCATCAGTGAGTCGACTCTGACAGTGGGGGGTGAAAAACTGTTTTTT.

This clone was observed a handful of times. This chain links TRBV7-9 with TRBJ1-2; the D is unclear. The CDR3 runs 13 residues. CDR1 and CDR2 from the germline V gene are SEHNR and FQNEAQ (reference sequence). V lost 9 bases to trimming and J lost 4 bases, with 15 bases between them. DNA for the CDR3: TGTGCCAGGCCCGGGAGGCCCTTCTATGGCTACACCTTC. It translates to CARPGRPFYGYTF.

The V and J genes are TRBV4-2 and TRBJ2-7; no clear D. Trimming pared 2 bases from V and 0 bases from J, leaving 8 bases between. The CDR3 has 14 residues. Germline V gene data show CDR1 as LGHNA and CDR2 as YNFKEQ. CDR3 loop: CASSQFPSSYEQYF. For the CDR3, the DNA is TGTGCCAGCAGCCAATTCCCTAGCTCCTACGAGCAGTACTTC.

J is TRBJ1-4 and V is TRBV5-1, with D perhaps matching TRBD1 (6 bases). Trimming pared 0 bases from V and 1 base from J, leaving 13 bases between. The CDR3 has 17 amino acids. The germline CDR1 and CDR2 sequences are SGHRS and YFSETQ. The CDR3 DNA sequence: TGCGCCAGCAGCTTGGCCCCACAGGGATTAACTAATGAAAAACTGTTTTTT. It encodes CASSLAPQGLTNEKLFF.

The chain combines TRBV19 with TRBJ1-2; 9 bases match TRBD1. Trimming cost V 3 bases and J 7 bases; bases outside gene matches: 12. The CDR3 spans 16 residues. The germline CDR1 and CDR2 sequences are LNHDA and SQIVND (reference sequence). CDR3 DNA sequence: TGTGCCAGTAGTATGGGCCTGGGACAGGGTCTCCTTGGCTACACCTTC. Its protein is CASSMGLGQGLLGYTF.

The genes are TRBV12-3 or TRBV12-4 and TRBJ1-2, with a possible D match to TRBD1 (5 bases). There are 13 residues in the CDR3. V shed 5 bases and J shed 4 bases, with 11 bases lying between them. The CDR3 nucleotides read TGTGCCAGCAGTGCAAAAGGGGCCTATGGCTACACCTTC. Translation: CASSAKGAYGYTF.

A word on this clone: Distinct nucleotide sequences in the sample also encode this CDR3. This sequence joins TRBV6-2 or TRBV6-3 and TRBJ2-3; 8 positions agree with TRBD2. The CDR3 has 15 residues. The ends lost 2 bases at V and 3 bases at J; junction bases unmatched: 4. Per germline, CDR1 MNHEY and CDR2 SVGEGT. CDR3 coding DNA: TGTGCCAGCAGTTACCAGGGGACTAGGACAGATACGCAGTATTTT. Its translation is CASSYQGTRTDTQYF.

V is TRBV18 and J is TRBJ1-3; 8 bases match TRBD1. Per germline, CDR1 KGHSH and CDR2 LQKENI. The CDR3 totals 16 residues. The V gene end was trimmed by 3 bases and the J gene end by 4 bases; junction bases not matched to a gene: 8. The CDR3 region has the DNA TGTGCCAGCTCACCGGGTCAGGGGGCGGCCGGAAACACCATATATTTT. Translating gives CASSPGQGAAGNTIYF.